A selection of T cell receptor beta chains follows, all from one sample in a study of shared clonotypes between healthy human individuals. Sequenced by immunoSEQ multiplex PCR; TCRdb stores in-frame clones only, minus some. The sample has over a million clones; 96% are singletons. Sequencing was performed on naive CD4+ T cells sorted from blood. The receptors originated from a man aged 30-40 years in good health. CDR3s include the opening cysteine and the closing phenylalanine or tryptophan. The D gene is left open where the match is weak. Only some rows state a clone size, as once, few, many or a class for expanded clones.

len: 12
v_gene: TRBV28
d_gene: TRBD1
j_gene: TRBJ1-1
abundance: NA
CDR3aa: CASRGQDTEAFF
CDR3nt: TGTGCCAGCAGAGGACAGGACACTGAAGCTTTCTTT

len: 13
v_gene: TRBV6-5
d_gene: NA
j_gene: TRBJ2-2
abundance: few
CDR3aa: CASGRRGFGELFF
CDR3nt: TGTGCCAGCGGTAGAAGGGGTTTCGGGGAGCTGTTTTTT

len: 16
v_gene: TRBV5-1
d_gene: NA
j_gene: TRBJ2-5
abundance: once
CDR3aa: CASSLARQGPIETQYF
CDR3nt: TGCGCCAGCAGCTTGGCCCGGCAGGGGCCGATAGAGACCCAGTACTTC

len: 15
v_gene: TRBV19
d_gene: NA
j_gene: TRBJ2-1
abundance: few
CDR3aa: CASSIDPSIDNEQFF
CDR3nt: TGTGCCAGTAGTATAGACCCCTCTATTGACAATGAGCAGTTCTTC

len: 15
v_gene: TRBV27
d_gene: TRBD2
j_gene: TRBJ2-1
abundance: NA
CDR3aa: CASSFRLAPHNEQFF
CDR3nt: TGTGCCAGCAGTTTCCGACTAGCGCCCCACAATGAGCAGTTCTTC

len: 13
v_gene: TRBV5-5
d_gene: NA
j_gene: TRBJ2-5
abundance: once
CDR3aa: CASSTQQGATQYF
CDR3nt: TGTGCCAGCAGCACCCAACAGGGTGCGACCCAGTACTTC

len: 14
v_gene: TRBV5-4
d_gene: NA
j_gene: TRBJ2-7
abundance: NA
CDR3aa: CASSLVPGTAEQYF
CDR3nt: TGTGCCAGCAGCTTGGTTCCAGGTACGGCCGAGCAGTACTTC

len: 13
v_gene: TRBV28
d_gene: TRBD1
j_gene: TRBJ1-4
abundance: NA
CDR3aa: CASKLQGDEKLFF
CDR3nt: TGTGCCAGCAAACTACAGGGGGATGAAAAACTGTTTTTT

len: 12
v_gene: TRBV2
d_gene: NA
j_gene: TRBJ1-1
abundance: NA
CDR3aa: CASTQMNTEAFF
CDR3nt: TGTGCCAGCACCCAGATGAACACTGAAGCTTTCTTT

len: 15
v_gene: TRBV6-5
d_gene: TRBD1
j_gene: TRBJ2-1
abundance: NA
CDR3aa: CASSRPGQGLYEQFF
CDR3nt: TGTGCCAGCAGTCGCCCGGGACAGGGATTGTATGAGCAGTTCTTC

len: 10
v_gene: TRBV30
d_gene: NA
j_gene: TRBJ2-1
abundance: NA
CDR3aa: CAFSVGEQFF
CDR3nt: TGTGCCTTTAGTGTGGGTGAGCAGTTCTTC

len: 13
v_gene: TRBV5-1
d_gene: NA
j_gene: TRBJ2-5
abundance: NA
CDR3aa: CASSFRQGETQYF
CDR3nt: TGCGCCAGCAGCTTCCGGCAGGGTGAGACCCAGTACTTC

len: 20
v_gene: TRBV28
d_gene: TRBD2
j_gene: TRBJ2-5
abundance: once
CDR3aa: CASSPPGRLAGVGYQETQYF
CDR3nt: TGTGCCAGCAGCCCTCCGGGAAGGCTAGCGGGAGTGGGGTACCAAGAGACCCAGTACTTC

len: 15
v_gene: TRBV28
d_gene: NA
j_gene: TRBJ1-1
abundance: NA
CDR3aa: CASSTGDSRNTEAFF
CDR3nt: TGTGCCAGCAGTACCGGAGACAGCCGGAACACTGAAGCTTTCTTT

len: 14
v_gene: TRBV7-2
d_gene: NA
j_gene: TRBJ2-2
abundance: NA
CDR3aa: CASRREAWSGELFF
CDR3nt: TGTGCCAGCAGGAGGGAGGCCTGGTCCGGGGAGCTGTTTTTT

len: 16
v_gene: TRBV9
d_gene: TRBD2
j_gene: TRBJ2-3
abundance: NA
CDR3aa: CASSVGSGRSTDTQYF
CDR3nt: TGTGCCAGCAGCGTAGGGAGCGGGAGGAGCACAGATACGCAGTATTTT

len: 14
v_gene: TRBV9
d_gene: NA
j_gene: TRBJ2-7
abundance: NA
CDR3aa: CASSVALLGYEQYF
CDR3nt: TGTGCCAGCAGCGTAGCTCTCCTCGGGTACGAGCAGTACTTC

len: 15
v_gene: TRBV18
d_gene: TRBD2
j_gene: TRBJ2-7
abundance: NA
CDR3aa: CASSPTSGSPNEQYF
CDR3nt: TGTGCCAGCTCCCCCACTAGCGGGAGCCCCAACGAGCAGTACTTC

len: 12
v_gene: TRBV5-1
d_gene: NA
j_gene: TRBJ2-5
abundance: NA
CDR3aa: CASSLGPETQYF
CDR3nt: TGCGCCAGCAGCTTGGGTCCAGAGACCCAGTACTTC

len: 13
v_gene: TRBV28
d_gene: NA
j_gene: TRBJ2-5
abundance: NA
CDR3aa: CASSRSVWETQYF
CDR3nt: TGTGCCAGCAGCCGGAGTGTGTGGGAGACCCAGTACTTC

len: 14
v_gene: TRBV11-2
d_gene: NA
j_gene: TRBJ1-2
abundance: once
CDR3aa: CASSLIWAAYGYTF
CDR3nt: TGTGCCAGCAGCTTAATCTGGGCGGCCTATGGCTACACCTTC

len: 13
v_gene: TRBV2
d_gene: TRBD1
j_gene: TRBJ1-1
abundance: once
CDR3aa: CASSRGVNTEAFF
CDR3nt: TGTGCCAGCAGCAGGGGGGTGAACACTGAAGCTTTCTTT

len: 12
v_gene: TRBV11-2
d_gene: NA
j_gene: TRBJ2-7
abundance: NA
CDR3aa: CASSSGYAEQYF
CDR3nt: TGTGCCAGCAGCTCTGGATATGCCGAGCAGTACTTC

len: 13
v_gene: TRBV10-3
d_gene: NA
j_gene: TRBJ2-7
abundance: NA
CDR3aa: CAISEWTDYEQYF
CDR3nt: TGTGCCATCAGTGAGTGGACAGACTACGAGCAGTACTTC

len: 17
v_gene: TRBV4-3
d_gene: TRBD2
j_gene: TRBJ2-1
abundance: NA
CDR3aa: CASSQDPAGGLLNEQFF
CDR3nt: TGCGCCAGCAGCCAAGATCCCGCGGGAGGGCTTTTGAATGAGCAGTTCTTC

len: 17
v_gene: TRBV5-1
d_gene: NA
j_gene: TRBJ1-2
abundance: NA
CDR3aa: CASSLAGVGFANYGYTF
CDR3nt: TGCGCCAGCAGCTTGGCGGGTGTGGGTTTCGCTAACTATGGCTACACCTTC

len: 13
v_gene: TRBV4-1
d_gene: NA
j_gene: TRBJ2-3
abundance: NA
CDR3aa: CASSQVVMDTQYF
CDR3nt: TGCGCCAGCAGCCAAGTCGTAATGGATACGCAGTATTTT

len: 17
v_gene: TRBV5-5
d_gene: NA
j_gene: TRBJ2-5
abundance: NA
CDR3aa: CASSLSPGSPGQETQYF
CDR3nt: TGTGCCAGCAGCTTGAGTCCCGGGAGCCCCGGACAAGAGACCCAGTACTTC

len: 16
v_gene: TRBV5-1
d_gene: TRBD2
j_gene: TRBJ2-1
abundance: NA
CDR3aa: CASSLRSGVTYNEQFF
CDR3nt: TGCGCCAGCAGCTTGCGGAGCGGGGTGACATACAATGAGCAGTTCTTC

len: 13
v_gene: TRBV11-3
d_gene: NA
j_gene: TRBJ2-2
abundance: few
CDR3aa: CASSLRATGELFF
CDR3nt: TGTGCCAGCAGCTTAAGGGCCACCGGGGAGCTGTTTTTT

len: 17
v_gene: TRBV6-1
d_gene: NA
j_gene: TRBJ2-7
abundance: NA
CDR3aa: CASSEQGRAGFSYEQYF
CDR3nt: TGTGCCAGCAGTGAACAGGGGAGAGCGGGATTTTCGTACGAGCAGTACTTC

len: 15
v_gene: TRBV27
d_gene: TRBD1
j_gene: TRBJ2-7
abundance: NA
CDR3aa: CASSSMYRGAYEQYF
CDR3nt: TGTGCCAGCAGTTCGATGTACAGGGGCGCCTACGAGCAGTACTTC

len: 20
v_gene: TRBV28
d_gene: TRBD1
j_gene: TRBJ2-7
abundance: NA
CDR3aa: CASSSQQGAIKSGTAYEQYF
CDR3nt: TGTGCCAGCAGTTCGCAACAGGGGGCAATTAAGAGCGGGACGGCCTACGAGCAGTACTTC

len: 13
v_gene: TRBV11-3
d_gene: NA
j_gene: TRBJ2-5
abundance: NA
CDR3aa: CASSNGARETQYF
CDR3nt: TGTGCCAGCAGCAATGGAGCTCGGGAGACCCAGTACTTC